This TCR beta chain was observed in a study of T cell responses to AZD1222 COVID-19 vaccine. Remarks on this clone: What it binds is unknown.

Sequencing was performed with immunoSEQ multiplex PCR; in TCRdb, only in-frame clones are kept and a portion is missing. The data hold 150,000 to 200,000 clones, with about 90% observed a single time. Study-wide points: Sampled repertoires all dated from after the peak T cell response. Clonal diversity may have been underestimated, and the donors were mostly white British, with more females than males.

Per germline, CDR1 MDHEN and CDR2 SYDVKM. The CDR3 is made up of 16 amino acids. The J segment lost 3 bases and the V segment lost 10 bases, leaving 15 bases of the junction unmatched. The J gene is TRBJ1-2, the V gene TRBV28; 9 nucleotides line up with TRBD1. The sequence was collected from an adult who received the AZD1222 COVID-19 vaccine. Sequenced here: peripheral blood, sampled 28 days after the second AZD1222 dose. This chain's CDR3 is CANYRGPPEEHYGYTF. CDR3 DNA sequence: TGTGCCAATTACAGGGGGCCACCCGAAGAGCACTATGGCTACACCTTC.